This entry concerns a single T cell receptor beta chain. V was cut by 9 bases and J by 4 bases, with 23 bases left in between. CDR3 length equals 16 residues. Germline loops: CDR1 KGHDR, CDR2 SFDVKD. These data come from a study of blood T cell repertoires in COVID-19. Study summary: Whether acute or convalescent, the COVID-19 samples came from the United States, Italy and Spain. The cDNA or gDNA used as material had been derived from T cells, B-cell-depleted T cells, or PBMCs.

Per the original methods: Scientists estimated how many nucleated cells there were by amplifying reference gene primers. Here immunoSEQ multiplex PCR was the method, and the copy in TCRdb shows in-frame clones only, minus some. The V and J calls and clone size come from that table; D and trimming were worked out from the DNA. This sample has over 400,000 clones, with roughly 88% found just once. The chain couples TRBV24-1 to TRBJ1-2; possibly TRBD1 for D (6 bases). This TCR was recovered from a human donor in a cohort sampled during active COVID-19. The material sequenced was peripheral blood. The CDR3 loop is CATPSGGGLFPYGYTF. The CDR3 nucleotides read TGTGCCACCCCCTCGGGGGGGGGCCTTTTTCCCTATGGCTACACCTTC.